The T cell receptor (beta chain) under discussion was sequenced for a study of tumor-infiltrating lymphocytes in primary liver carcinoma. Across the whole study: T1-T3 N0M0 was the stage of the tumors, which were roughly 4.2 to 10 cm across. Overall study results and limits: Tumor-adjacent and tumor-blood pairs showed less overlap than tumor region pairs. Tumor tissue displayed a significantly greater top-250-clone fraction than blood (p = 0.039).

With a constant-region primer, TCR beta cDNA was made from approximately 500 ng of total RNA. Modified slightly, ARM-PCR produced TCR beta libraries over three nested multiplex PCR rounds. A C-beta reverse primer and TRBV1-TRBV30 forward primers served in each of the first two PCR rounds, at 10 cycles apiece. TCRdb fed the multiplex PCR reads into MiXCR, producing one record per CDR3 protein. The table lists around 120,000 distinct CDR3 sequences, about 68% of them singletons, with around 8.5% in the top ten. Extraction of RNA together with DNA used roughly 18-32 mg of unsorted bulk tissue. About this clonotype: Its target is unknown. A much larger clone sits a single nucleotide away, making a read error possible.

CDR1 and CDR2 from the germline V gene are MNHNY and SVGAGI (reference sequence). This CDR3 spans 15 amino acids. V lost 7 bases and J lost 2; bases outside the gene matches: 11. The chain has TRBV6-6 and TRBJ2-7; 7 nucleotides line up with TRBD2. The sequence was collected from a woman aged 60-70 years with primary liver carcinoma and hepatitis B virus infection. Sequencing used liver tumor tissue from sampling region 1. This sample's subset: tumor region T1, superior pole. Here the CDR3 reads CASTSGLAEPYEQYF. The CDR3 region has the DNA TGTGCCAGCACCTCCGGGCTAGCGGAACCCTACGAGCAGTACTTC.